Following are 28 T cell receptor beta chains from one sample sequenced in a study of beta chain features in type 1 diabetes. Study findings and constraints: When Type 1 diabetes patients were examined, their TCRB CDR3s proved moderately but significantly shorter in all four CD4+ subsets.

These TCRs are of unknown antigen specificity. The sequenced template was cDNA made from the entire isolated RNA. TCRdb keeps only in-frame clones here, not all; method: immunoSEQ multiplex PCR. This table holds 680,000 or so clones, roughly 12% found once. Input material: naive CD4+ T cells from blood. These receptors were obtained from a young man with type 1 diabetes.

In DNA form, the CDR3 reads TGTGCCAGCAGCCGGGGCAGGTCCTACGAGCAGTACTTC. As protein: CASSRGRSYEQYF. This chain uses TRBV14 with TRBJ2-7; D is possibly TRBD1 (5 bases). This CDR3 region has 13 residues. V gave up 4 bases and J gave up 1 base, with 8 bases separating them. Germline assignment: CDR1 SGHDN and CDR2 FVKESK. The full variable domain, rest sourced from reference TRBV14 and TRBJ2-7, is EAGVTQFPSHSVIEKGQTVTLRCDPISGHDNLYWYRRVMGKEIKFLLHFVKESKQDESGMPNNRFLAERTGGTYSTLKVQPAELEDSGVYFCASSRGRSYEQYFGPGTRLTVT.

This chain joins TRBV19 and TRBJ2-1, with D possibly TRBD2 on 6 matching bases. This CDR3 has 15 amino acids. Germline CDR1 LNHDA, CDR2 SQIVND (reference sequence). V lost 5 bases and J 11 bases, leaving 22 bases between the germline ends. The CDR3: CASSPERALGLKQFF. The DNA for the CDR3 is TGTGCCAGTAGTCCCGAGCGGGCCTTGGGGTTGAAGCAGTTCTTC.

This clone appeared a few times. V gene TRBV30 combines with J gene TRBJ2-5, with TRBD2 matching 11 bases. The ends lost 0 bases at V and 1 base at J; junction bases unmatched: 7. The V gene's germline CDR1 is GTSNPN and CDR2 SVGIG (reference sequence). The CDR3 has 17 amino acids. The CDR3: CAWSVRGLAGGQETQYF. CDR3 bases: TGTGCCTGGAGTGTAAGGGGGCTAGCGGGGGGCCAAGAGACCCAGTACTTC.

The sample holds a few counts of this clone. The V gene is TRBV7-2, the J gene TRBJ2-7; TRBD1 is a possible D gene (5 bases). V was clipped by 5 bases and J by 2 bases, with 16 bases between them. CDR1 and CDR2 (germline): SGHTA, FQGNSA. CDR3 length equals 15 residues. CDR3 nucleotides: TGTGCCAGCAGCCCTGGCGGTATAGGGGCCTACGAGCAGTACTTC. Its protein is CASSPGGIGAYEQYF.

This clone has just a few counts. V usage is TRBV14 and J usage is TRBJ2-7, with D perhaps given as TRBD1 or TRBD2 (6 bases each). Trimming left V 5 bases short and J 4 bases short, with 18 bases between. Per germline, CDR1 SGHDN and CDR2 FVKESK. This CDR3 comprises 15 residues. The CDR3 reads CASSGPGQGRYEQYF. The DNA for the CDR3 is TGTGCCAGCAGCGGGCCAGGCCAGGGGAGGTACGAGCAGTACTTC. The complete variable domain, with remaining parts taken from reference TRBV14 and TRBJ2-7, reads EAGVTQFPSHSVIEKGQTVTLRCDPISGHDNLYWYRRVMGKEIKFLLHFVKESKQDESGMPNNRFLAERTGGTYSTLKVQPAELEDSGVYFCASSGPGQGRYEQYFGPGTRLTVT.

Only a few counts were recorded for this clone. The chain carries TRBV2 and TRBJ2-5; D might be TRBD2 (5 bases). Trimming shortened V by 6 bases and J by 0 bases, and 20 bases separated the two germline ends. CDR3 length equals 17 residues. Per the germline V gene, CDR1 is SNHLY and CDR2 is FYNNEI. The CDR3 is CASRLGPGKRHQETQYF. CDR3 nucleotide sequence: TGTGCCAGCAGACTCGGGCCCGGGAAACGGCACCAAGAGACCCAGTACTTC.

The genes are TRBV28 and TRBJ2-1; D gene uncertain. The germline CDR1 and CDR2 sequences are MDHEN and SYDVKM. This CDR3 contains 12 residues. Trimming pared 6 bases from V and 10 bases from J, leaving 13 bases between. The CDR3 DNA is TGTGCCAGCAGCTACGCCTTCTGGGAGCAGTTCTTC. Protein sequence: CASSYAFWEQFF.

This chain links TRBV4-2 with TRBJ1-2; D gene uncertain. The CDR3 sequence is 15 residues long. Trimming removed 0 bases at V and 8 bases at J, with 16 bases between. The germline V gene has CDR1 LGHNA and CDR2 YNFKEQ. The CDR3 DNA sequence: TGTGCCAGCAGCCAAGAAGTTTGGGATTCGCGGGGCTACACCTTC. This codes for CASSQEVWDSRGYTF.

The rearrangement joins TRBV20-1 to TRBJ1-4; no firm D call. The CDR3 extends over 11 amino acids. The ends were cut back, 6 bases at V and 7 bases at J, with 9 bases in the middle. Germline V gene sequence: CDR1 DFQATT, CDR2 SNEGSKA (reference sequence). CDR3 sequence reads: CSAFRGEKLFF. The CDR3 nucleotides read TGCAGTGCGTTTCGGGGTGAAAAACTGTTTTTT.

This clone was detected once. The rearrangement joins TRBV6-5 to TRBJ2-7; perhaps TRBD2 as D (5 bases). The CDR3 contains 11 residues. From germline, CDR1 is MNHEY and CDR2 SVGAGI. V shed 7 bases and J shed 6 bases, with 10 bases lying between them. The CDR3 DNA follows: TGTGCCAGCACCCGTGGAGGCGAGCAGTACTTC. Translation: CASTRGGEQYF.

This clone was observed a handful of times. This rearrangement joins TRBV6-5 to TRBJ2-4, with 9 bases that match TRBD2. With 0 bases clipped from V and 9 bases from J, the junction kept 9 bases outside the gene matches. This CDR3 has 16 residues. Per the germline V gene, CDR1 is MNHEY and CDR2 is SVGAGI. The DNA for the CDR3 is TGTGCCAGCAGTTACTCCGCAGCGGGGGGCTCACCCATTCAGTACTTC. Its protein is CASSYSAAGGSPIQYF.

This clone was observed a few times. The chain couples TRBV6-5 to TRBJ1-2; tentatively, D is TRBD1 (5 bases). Germline CDR1 reads MNHEY; CDR2 reads SVGAGI. V was shortened by 2 bases and J by 8 bases, with 9 bases between the two germline ends. This CDR3 has 12 amino acids. CDR3 protein: CASSYVGEGYTF. In DNA form, the CDR3 reads TGTGCCAGCAGTTACGTGGGGGAAGGCTACACCTTC.

This chain connects TRBV18 to TRBJ2-5; D is ambiguous. This CDR3 region has 13 residues. CDR1 and CDR2 (germline): KGHSH, LQKENI. The ends were cut back, 3 bases at V and 0 bases at J, with 5 bases in the middle. CDR3 DNA: TGTGCCAGCTCACCGGACGACCAAGAGACCCAGTACTTC. It is translated as CASSPDDQETQYF.

The DNA of the CDR3 is TGTGCCAGCAGTCGGACAGGGAGCACAGATACGCAGTATTTT. Residues: CASSRTGSTDTQYF. This sequence joins TRBV6-5 and TRBJ2-3, with 8 bases aligning to TRBD1. The CDR3 sequence is 14 residues long. V trimming: 5 bases; J trimming: 0 bases; junction bases outside the gene matches: 1. The V gene's germline CDR1 is MNHEY and CDR2 SVGAGI.

This chain joins TRBV4-1 and TRBJ2-5; 10 nucleotides align to TRBD1. The germline CDR1 and CDR2 sequences are MGHRA and YSYEKL. The trim removed 1 base at V and 13 bases at J, leaving 12 bases unmatched. The CDR3 sequence is 15 residues long. CDR3 in amino acids: CASSQGYIGTGDTYF. DNA for the CDR3: TGCGCCAGCAGCCAAGGTTATATTGGGACAGGGGATACGTACTTC.

This clone was detected only a few times. The genes are TRBV13 and TRBJ1-2; 12 nucleotides align to TRBD1. Germline values: CDR1 PRHDT, CDR2 FYEKMQ (reference sequence). Germline trimming cut 5 bases from V and 7 bases from J; bases unmatched to any gene: 5. The CDR3 has 14 amino acids. As DNA, the CDR3 is TGTGCCAGCAGCGCGGGACAGGGGGCTAGTGGCTACACCTTC. Residues: CASSAGQGASGYTF.

The chain couples TRBV28 to TRBJ2-7; 9 bases map to TRBD1. J was trimmed by 7 bases and V by 5 bases; bases with no gene match: 9. The germline V gene encodes CDR1 MDHEN and CDR2 SYDVKM. The CDR3 is 14 amino acids. CDR3 protein: CASSKGQGAGEQYF. Here the CDR3 DNA reads TGTGCCAGCAGTAAGGGACAGGGAGCGGGTGAGCAGTACTTC.

This clone was counted only a few times. The chain has TRBV6-6 and TRBJ2-5; tentatively, D is TRBD2 (6 bases). CDR3 length: 12 amino acids. The germline CDR1 and CDR2 sequences are MNHNY and SVGAGI (reference sequence). V was pared by 6 bases and J by 2 bases, with 7 bases between. This CDR3 is CASRAGQETQYF. DNA for the CDR3: TGTGCCAGCAGGGCGGGGCAAGAGACCCAGTACTTC.

This clone has only one observation. V is TRBV2 and J is TRBJ1-2, with 10 bases aligning to TRBD1. Germline V gene sequence: CDR1 SNHLY, CDR2 FYNNEI. The CDR3 length is 16 residues. The V segment lost 11 bases and the J segment 7 bases; nucleotides outside the gene matches: 19. The CDR3, as DNA: TGTGCCGGACAAGGAGGATCCGGGACAGGGGAACCTGGCTACACCTTC. It translates to CAGQGGSGTGEPGYTF.

The sample holds a few counts of this clone. The CDR3 DNA is TGTGCCACCACCACGGAGGGCGGGCATCAGCCCCAGCATTTT. It encodes CATTTEGGHQPQHF. The chain joins TRBV10-3 to TRBJ1-5, with D uncertain. V gave up 10 bases and J gave up 5 bases, with 18 bases separating them. From germline, CDR1 is ENHRY and CDR2 SYGVKD. The CDR3 is made up of 14 amino acids.

As regards this clone: Other nucleotide sequences from this sample produce the same CDR3. This chain uses TRBV5-4 with TRBJ2-3, with D uncertain. This CDR3 has 12 residues. Between the trimmed V and J ends, which lost 4 bases and 2 bases, there was a span of 5 bases. Germline lookup yields CDR1 SGHNT and CDR2 YYREEE (reference sequence). CDR3 residues: CASSLDTDTQYF. CDR3 DNA: TGTGCCAGCAGCCTCGACACAGATACGCAGTATTTT.

The chain has TRBV9 and TRBJ2-1; 7 positions match TRBD2. The CDR3 totals 16 residues. Germline trimming cut 0 bases from V and 0 bases from J; bases unmatched to any gene: 3. Looked up from germline, CDR1 is SGDLS and CDR2 is YYNGEE. The CDR3 sequence is CASSVVGGNSYNEQFF. The DNA for the CDR3 is TGTGCCAGCAGCGTAGTGGGAGGGAACTCCTACAATGAGCAGTTCTTC.

The V and J genes are TRBV30 and TRBJ2-3; maybe TRBD2 (5 bases). Germline CDR1 and CDR2: GTSNPN and SVGIG (reference sequence). The CDR3 consists of 17 residues. The V end was cut by 4 bases, the J end by 0 bases, with 20 bases between. The CDR3 protein is CAWNAGQALESTDTQYF. Written as DNA, the CDR3 is TGTGCCTGGAACGCGGGCCAGGCCCTCGAAAGCACAGATACGCAGTATTTT.

This clone was found a few times. This chain joins TRBV5-8 and TRBJ2-5; no firm D call. Germline CDR1 reads SGHTS; CDR2 reads YDEGEE. The CDR3 totals 13 residues. Trimming shortened V by 0 bases and J by 2 bases, and 5 bases separated the two germline ends. CDR3 region: CASSLAVQETQYF. The DNA of the CDR3 is TGTGCCAGCAGCTTGGCAGTACAAGAGACCCAGTACTTC. The complete variable domain, with remaining parts taken from reference TRBV5-8 and TRBJ2-5, reads EAGVTQSPTHLIKTRGQQATLRCSPISGHTSVYWYQQALGLGLQFLLWYDEGEERNRGNFPPRFSGRQFPNYSSELNVNALELEDSALYLCASSLAVQETQYFGPGTRLLVL.

V and J are TRBV28 and TRBJ1-1; no definite D call. The length of the CDR3 is 15 residues. Trimming took off 2 bases at V and 2 bases at J, with 12 bases between the two ends. Germline CDR1 MDHEN, CDR2 SYDVKM. The CDR3 loop is CASSLPQTRNTEAFF. As DNA, the CDR3 is TGTGCCAGCAGTTTACCTCAGACTCGCAACACTGAAGCTTTCTTT.

This clone was recorded a few times. The genes are TRBV2 and TRBJ2-1, with a possible D match to TRBD1 (6 bases). The V and J ends lost 5 bases and 0 bases respectively, with 8 bases between them. The CDR3 is 14 residues long. The germline V gene encodes CDR1 SNHLY and CDR2 FYNNEI. This CDR3 is CASSTGSSYNEQFF. The CDR3, as DNA: TGTGCCAGCAGTACAGGGAGCTCCTACAATGAGCAGTTCTTC.

V is TRBV29-1 and J is TRBJ1-2; D call uncertain. Germline V gene sequence: CDR1 SQVTM, CDR2 ANQGSEA. The CDR3 extends over 15 amino acids. The V end was cut by 0 bases, the J end by 0 bases, with 11 bases between. The CDR3 region is CSVEDANPSNYGYTF. CDR3 DNA: TGCAGCGTTGAAGATGCGAACCCTTCTAACTATGGCTACACCTTC.

Note on this clone: Other DNA sequences from this sample encode an identical CDR3 as well. The V and J genes are TRBV7-9 and TRBJ1-3, with TRBD1 as a possible D gene (6 bases). The germline CDR1 and CDR2 sequences are SEHNR and FQNEAQ (reference sequence). The CDR3 is made up of 14 amino acids. V was pared by 5 bases and J by 2 bases, with 10 bases between. CDR3 nucleotides: TGTGCCAGCAGCCCAACAGGGACTGGAAACACCATATATTTT. This encodes CASSPTGTGNTIYF.